Shown below are 2 T cell receptor beta chains from a single sample sequenced in a study of identical twins. TCRdb redid the calling of the 5' RACE reads with MiXCR, one entry per CDR3 protein. The sample shows approximately 670,000 distinct CDR3 sequences, less than 7% of them seen only once. Sequenced material: naive T cells sorted from blood. These receptors originate from a man aged 18 to 35 in good health.

This clonotype was counted a few times. The V gene is TRBV29-1, the J gene TRBJ2-6; TRBD2 agrees at 7 bases. The CDR3 loop spans 18 amino acids. The germline V gene encodes CDR1 SQVTM and CDR2 ANQGSEA. V was clipped by 1 base and J by 0 bases; unmatched bases: 9. CDR3 sequence reads: CSVEVPTGGYSGANVLTF. As DNA, the CDR3 is TGCAGCGTTGAAGTCCCGACGGGGGGATACTCTGGGGCCAACGTCCTGACTTTC.

This clonotype has ten or more counts. CDR3 region: CASSEAHFAGELFF. As DNA, the CDR3 is TGTGCCAGCAGTGAAGCTCACTTTGCCGGGGAGCTGTTTTTT. The chain links TRBV2 to TRBJ2-2; no clear D. Germline V gene data show CDR1 as SNHLY and CDR2 as FYNNEI. V lost 0 bases to trimming and J lost 6 bases, with 8 bases between them. This CDR3 region has 14 residues.